These 9 T cell receptor beta chains came from one sample sequenced in a study of beta chain features in type 1 diabetes. Which antigens these TCRs recognize remains unknown. Since all of the isolated RNA was reverse transcribed, expressed TCRB transcripts were what got sequenced. Data came from immunoSEQ multiplex PCR; TCRdb stores just in-frame clones and leaves some out. The table includes 630,000 or so clones, over 13% detected once. Study-level findings and limits: TCRB CDR3s were moderately but significantly shorter in Type 1 diabetes patients in all four CD4+ subsets.

Sequencing input: naive CD4+ T cells from blood. The receptor set was obtained from a man aged 18 to 30 with type 1 diabetes.

CDR3 bases: TGCAGCGTTGAGGCTAGCGGGAGAGAGACCCAGTACTTC. Its translation is CSVEASGRETQYF. This rearrangement joins TRBV29-1 to TRBJ2-5; 10 bases agree with TRBD2. This CDR3 region has 13 residues. The V and J ends lost 3 bases and 4 bases, in that order; junction bases with no gene match: 2. Germline V gene data show CDR1 as SQVTM and CDR2 as ANQGSEA.

The J gene is TRBJ2-2, the V gene TRBV7-9, with D possibly matching TRBD2 (6 bases). The CDR3 loop spans 13 amino acids. Trimming pared 8 bases from V and 8 bases from J, leaving 15 bases between. Germline CDR1 reads SEHNR; CDR2 reads FQNEAQ (reference sequence). In DNA, the CDR3 is TGTGCCAGCCGCTCATCGGGAGCGGGGGAGCTGTTTTTT. Protein product: CASRSSGAGELFF.

This chain connects TRBV30 to TRBJ1-1; D is undetermined. V lost 3 bases and J 6 bases, leaving 8 bases between the germline ends. This CDR3 comprises 11 residues. Germline loops: CDR1 GTSNPN, CDR2 SVGIG (reference sequence). The CDR3 coding sequence is TGTGCCTGGAGCACCGGGTCTGAAGCTTTCTTT. Translated, it gives CAWSTGSEAFF.

Only a few counts were recorded for this clone. The chain couples TRBV4-2 to TRBJ2-7, with TRBD1 matching over 10 bases. The CDR3 has 17 amino acids. The V segment lost 2 bases and the J segment 6 bases; nucleotides outside the gene matches: 13. Germline V CDR1 and CDR2: LGHNA, YNFKEQ. CDR3 nucleotides: TGTGCCAGCAGCCAATGGACGCCTGAGACAGGGGGCGTCGAGCAGTACTTC. The encoded protein is CASSQWTPETGGVEQYF.

This clone turned up a few times. The chain recombines TRBV5-1 with TRBJ2-7; TRBD2 might be the D (5 bases). The V and J ends lost 6 bases and 6 bases respectively, with 19 bases between them. This CDR3 comprises 14 residues. CDR1 is SGHRS and CDR2 is YFSETQ in the germline V gene. For the CDR3, the DNA is TGCGCCAGCAAGCTGAGTAGCGCCGCCCTCGAGCAGTACTTC. Translation gives CASKLSSAALEQYF.

A few counts support this clone. The chain links TRBV28 to TRBJ2-5, with 9 bases that match TRBD1. The CDR3 sequence is 15 residues long. Germline loops: CDR1 MDHEN, CDR2 SYDVKM. V shed 3 bases, J shed 5 bases, and the junction held 7 bases outside the gene matches. For the CDR3, the DNA is TGTGCCAGCAGTTTGACCACAGGGGGCTGGGAGACCCAGTACTTC. Encoded protein: CASSLTTGGWETQYF.

V and J are TRBV4-1 and TRBJ2-2, with 8 nucleotides matching TRBD2. Trimming at V came to 4 bases and at J to 3 bases, leaving 16 bases not matched to a gene. The CDR3 runs to 19 residues. Germline V gives CDR1 MGHRA, CDR2 YSYEKL. CDR3 loop: CASSPRDTQQAGDTGELFF. For the CDR3, the DNA is TGCGCCAGCAGCCCCCGGGACACCCAACAAGCGGGAGACACCGGGGAGCTGTTTTTT.

This clone showed up just once. The chain is built from TRBV7-8 and TRBJ1-1; D ambiguous. The germline V gene has CDR1 SGHVS and CDR2 FQNEAQ. CDR3 length: 14 residues. Trimming removed 0 bases at V and 5 bases at J, with 10 bases between. As DNA, the CDR3 is TGTGCCAGCAGCTTAGCTCAGGAGGGTACTGAAGCTTTCTTT. Protein product: CASSLAQEGTEAFF.

V and J are TRBV11-1 and TRBJ2-7; no firm D call. This CDR3 is built from 14 residues. Germline CDR1 SGHAT, CDR2 FQDESV (reference sequence). Trimming cost V 5 bases and J 2 bases, with 13 bases left between them. In DNA form, the CDR3 reads TGTGCCAGCAGCCCCAAGGGCGCCGCCTACGAGCAGTACTTC. Translating gives CASSPKGAAYEQYF. The whole variable domain, remainder taken from reference TRBV11-1 and TRBJ2-7, is EAEVAQSPRYKITEKSQAVAFWCDPISGHATLYWYRQILGQGPELLVQFQDESVVDDSQLPKDRFSAERLKGVDSTLKIQPAELGDSAMYLCASSPKGAAYEQYFGPGTRLTVT.